The next 21 T cell receptor beta chains were all read from a single sample in a study of cytomegalovirus exposure and HLA in healthy donors. The study ran its PCR with 60 Vbeta and 13 Jbeta primers. Sequenced by immunoSEQ multiplex PCR; TCRdb stores in-frame clones only, minus some. The data show around 150,000 clones, and the top ten clones hold 1.3%. The sequencing input was PBMCs. The receptors derive from a woman aged 55-69 years in good health and CMV-seronegative.

This chain joins TRBV19 and TRBJ1-5; no clear D. Germline V gene sequence: CDR1 LNHDA, CDR2 SQIVND (reference sequence). Trimming removed 2 bases at V and 4 bases at J, with 18 bases between. The CDR3 totals 17 residues. The CDR3: CASSILPIGSGNQPQHF. The CDR3 coding sequence is TGTGCCAGTAGTATACTCCCTATCGGGAGTGGTAATCAGCCCCAGCATTTT.

CDR3 amino acids: CASSLGTGFRNQPQHF. CDR3 in DNA: TGTGCCAGCAGCTTGGGGACAGGGTTCCGCAATCAGCCCCAGCATTTT. The gene calls are TRBV7-2 and TRBJ1-5; 9 bases align to TRBD1. The CDR3 contains 16 residues. Germline lookup yields CDR1 SGHTA and CDR2 FQGNSA. J gave up 2 bases and V 3 bases, and 5 bases lay outside the gene matches.

The J gene is TRBJ1-1, the V gene TRBV7-9, with 7 positions matching TRBD1. The CDR3 has 15 amino acids. Per the germline V gene, CDR1 is SEHNR and CDR2 is FQNEAQ (reference sequence). Unmatched junction bases numbered 13, after V lost 9 bases and J lost 3 bases. This chain's CDR3 is CASDDSPTGYTEAFF. CDR3 in DNA: TGTGCCAGTGATGATTCACCGACAGGGTACACTGAAGCTTTCTTT. Full variable domain (outside the CDR3, taken from reference TRBV7-9 and TRBJ1-1): DTGVSQNPRHKITKRGQNVTFRCDPISEHNRLYWYRQTLGQGPEFLTYFQNEAQLEKSRLLSDRFSAERPKGSFSTLEIQRTEQGDSAMYLCASDDSPTGYTEAFFGQGTRLTVV.

The chain employs TRBV29-1 and TRBJ1-1; TRBD1 is a possible D gene (5 bases). Germline-derived CDR1 and CDR2 are SQVTM and ANQGSEA. The CDR3 runs to 11 residues. With 8 bases removed from V and 3 bases from J, the gap between germline ends came to 10 bases. The CDR3 coding sequence is TGCAGCACAGACAGTTACACTGAAGCTTTCTTT. Protein product: CSTDSYTEAFF.

V gene TRBV27 combines with J gene TRBJ2-7, with 11 bases that match TRBD1. CDR1 and CDR2 (germline): MNHEY, SMNVEV (reference sequence). The CDR3 sequence is 15 residues long. V shed 5 bases, J shed 3 bases, and the junction held 6 bases outside the gene matches. CDR3 sequence: CASSGTGTGGYEQYF. CDR3 nucleotide sequence: TGTGCCAGCAGTGGCACCGGGACAGGGGGCTACGAGCAGTACTTC.

CDR3 coding DNA: TGTGCCAGCAGTTATTGGCTGGCGGGAGGCAATGAGCAGTTCTTC. This codes for CASSYWLAGGNEQFF. This sequence joins TRBV6-5 and TRBJ2-1; 8 positions agree with TRBD2. The CDR3 spans 15 residues. Looked up from germline, CDR1 is MNHEY and CDR2 is SVGAGI. The V gene end was trimmed by 3 bases and the J gene end by 6 bases; junction bases not matched to a gene: 7.

The chain carries TRBV19 and TRBJ1-1; no definite D call. Germline loops: CDR1 LNHDA, CDR2 SQIVND (reference sequence). The CDR3 spans 16 residues. Trimming stripped 1 base from V and 0 bases from J, with 12 bases between. This chain's CDR3 is CASSIAPRRLNTEAFF. Written as DNA, the CDR3 is TGTGCCAGTAGTATAGCCCCCCGCAGGTTGAACACTGAAGCTTTCTTT.

The V and J genes are TRBV30 and TRBJ2-4; 8 bases match TRBD2. After removal of 2 bases from V and 1 base from J, the junction contained 4 bases not matched to a gene. The CDR3 is made up of 15 amino acids. The germline V gene has CDR1 GTSNPN and CDR2 SVGIG (reference sequence). CDR3 nucleotide sequence: TGTGCCTGGAGTCTGGGCGGGAGGGCCAAAAACATTCAGTACTTC. Protein sequence: CAWSLGGRAKNIQYF.

The chain uses TRBV2 and TRBJ2-3, with a tentative D call TRBD2 (6 bases). The CDR3 extends over 13 amino acids. V was cut by 8 bases and J by 3 bases, with 12 bases left in between. Per the germline V gene, CDR1 is SNHLY and CDR2 is FYNNEI. CDR3 in amino acids: CASLLGRTDTQYF. In DNA form, the CDR3 reads TGTGCCAGCTTATTGGGGAGGACAGATACGCAGTATTTT.

V and J are TRBV27 and TRBJ2-7; D remains unclear. Germline lookup yields CDR1 MNHEY and CDR2 SMNVEV (reference sequence). The CDR3 is 13 residues long. The V end was cut by 0 bases, the J end by 3 bases, with 6 bases between. CDR3 in amino acids: CASSLSVYYEQYF. As DNA, the CDR3 is TGTGCCAGCAGTTTATCTGTTTACTACGAGCAGTACTTC.

The rearrangement links TRBV5-6 to TRBJ2-1, with 10 bases fitting TRBD1. CDR3 length: 17 residues. J lost 1 base, V lost 4 bases, and 8 bases had no gene match. The germline V gene encodes CDR1 SGHDT and CDR2 YYEEEE. The CDR3 sequence is CASSLPGTGVSYNEQFF. The CDR3 region has the DNA TGTGCCAGCAGCCTTCCCGGGACAGGGGTTTCCTACAATGAGCAGTTCTTC.

The rearrangement joins TRBV18 to TRBJ2-7, with 10 bases identical to TRBD2. This CDR3 spans 15 amino acids. V shed 2 bases and J 2 bases; nucleotides not matched to a gene: 3. From germline, CDR1 is KGHSH and CDR2 LQKENI. In DNA, the CDR3 is TGTGCCAGCTCACCAGTCCTAGCGGGGGCCTACGAGCAGTACTTC. It yields the protein CASSPVLAGAYEQYF. Combining the CDR3 with reference TRBV18 and TRBJ2-7 gives the whole variable domain NAGVMQNPRHLVRRRGQEARLRCSPMKGHSHVYWYRQLPEEGLKFMVYLQKENIIDESGMPKERFSAEFPKEGPSILRIQQVVRGDSAAYFCASSPVLAGAYEQYFGPGTRLTVT.

This chain joins TRBV30 and TRBJ2-3; D possibly corresponds to TRBD1 (6 bases). Looked up from germline, CDR1 is GTSNPN and CDR2 is SVGIG (reference sequence). The V end lost 8 bases, the J end lost 5 bases, and 14 bases lay between the germline ends. The CDR3 has 12 residues. In DNA form, the CDR3 reads TGTGCCCGTAGTACAGGGTTAGATACGCAGTATTTT. Its translation is CARSTGLDTQYF.

V and J are TRBV5-1 and TRBJ1-3, with D possibly being TRBD1 (5 bases). The V and J ends lost 0 bases and 4 bases respectively, with 8 bases between them. This CDR3 contains 14 residues. Per germline, CDR1 SGHRS and CDR2 YFSETQ. The CDR3 region has the DNA TGCGCCAGCAGCTTGGGGACACCAGGAAACACCATATATTTT. It yields the protein CASSLGTPGNTIYF.

In the case of this clone: This sample includes further DNA sequences coding for the same CDR3. This chain joins TRBV5-1 and TRBJ1-6; TRBD1 is a possible D gene (5 bases). Trimming took off 0 bases at V and 9 bases at J, with 10 bases between the two ends. The CDR3 runs to 14 residues. Germline-derived CDR1 and CDR2 are SGHRS and YFSETQ. In DNA, the CDR3 is TGCGCCAGCAGCTTGGGCAGGGAAGGTTCACCCCTCCACTTT. Residues: CASSLGREGSPLHF.

This chain uses TRBV4-3 with TRBJ1-4; tentatively, D is TRBD1 (5 bases). V lost 8 bases and J 1 base, leaving 26 bases between the germline ends. Germline V lookup: CDR1 LGHNA, CDR2 YSLEER. The CDR3 spans 19 residues. The CDR3 DNA reads as TGCGCCAGCCGGGGGAGGGGACGTGAAGGGGATGGAACTAATGAAAAACTGTTTTTT. This translates into CASRGRGREGDGTNEKLFF.

The chain uses TRBV2 and TRBJ1-6; D might be TRBD1 (6 bases). CDR1 and CDR2 (germline): SNHLY, FYNNEI. V lost 3 bases to trimming and J lost 6 bases, with 12 bases between them. The CDR3 sequence is 15 residues long. The CDR3 bases are TGTGCCAGCAGTGACCGGGGCAGGGGTAATTCACCCCTCCACTTT. This sequence encodes CASSDRGRGNSPLHF.

This sequence joins TRBV25-1 and TRBJ2-1; 7 positions match TRBD2. V gave up 2 bases and J gave up 4 bases; unmatched junction bases: 5. The germline gives CDR1 MGHDK, CDR2 SYGVNS. CDR3 size: 15 residues. This chain's CDR3 is CASSEEAGAYNEQFF. CDR3 nucleotides: TGTGCCAGCAGTGAAGAGGCGGGAGCGTACAATGAGCAGTTCTTC.

V usage is TRBV2 and J usage is TRBJ1-2; TRBD1 is a possible D gene (5 bases). The CDR3 loop spans 14 amino acids. From germline, CDR1 is SNHLY and CDR2 FYNNEI. V was clipped by 3 bases and J by 8 bases, with 16 bases between them. The CDR3 sequence is CASSEGRKGLGYTF. As DNA, the CDR3 is TGTGCCAGCAGTGAGGGGCGAAAGGGACTCGGCTACACCTTC.

The rearrangement joins TRBV4-2 to TRBJ2-1; 9 bases agree with TRBD2. The V gene's germline CDR1 is LGHNA and CDR2 YNFKEQ. V lost 1 base and J lost 8; bases outside the gene matches: 0. The CDR3 contains 13 residues. This CDR3 reads CASSQVAGDEQFF. The CDR3 nucleotides read TGTGCCAGCAGCCAAGTAGCGGGGGATGAGCAGTTCTTC.

This chain joins TRBV7-2 and TRBJ1-4; a possible D gene is TRBD1 (5 bases). The V end lost 5 bases, the J end lost 3 bases, and 16 bases lay between the germline ends. The CDR3 contains 16 residues. Germline values: CDR1 SGHTA, CDR2 FQGNSA. CDR3: CASSPLGRGSNEKLFF. CDR3 DNA sequence: TGTGCCAGCAGCCCCCTGGGAAGGGGATCTAATGAAAAACTGTTTTTT.